This TCR beta chain was captured in a study of blood T cell repertoires in COVID-19. Study context: Sample material is recorded as cDNA or gDNA derived from T cells, B-cell-depleted T cells, or PBMCs.

Germline values: CDR1 MNHNS, CDR2 SASEGT. This CDR3 has 13 amino acids. With 1 base removed from V and 3 bases from J, the gap between germline ends came to 3 bases. Measured with immunoSEQ multiplex PCR; TCRdb has only the in-frame clones, and not every one. The sample holds about 180,000 clones, roughly four fifths seen once. The sequence derives from a woman aged 70-85 years with COVID-19, enrolled during active disease. The sample consisted of peripheral blood. This chain links TRBV6-1 with TRBJ1-4; D ambiguous. In DNA form, the CDR3 reads TGTGCCAGCAGTGAAGGGCCTAATGAAAAACTGTTTTTT. Amino acid sequence: CASSEGPNEKLFF.